The entry below gives a single T cell receptor beta chain sequence along with its context. Its antigen is not identified. This record belongs to a study of Ad26.COV2.S vaccination and SARS-CoV-2 variants. Treatment meaning: 19 received Ad26.COV2.S at low or high dose, single or two shots; five or six received placebo; per-sample allocation not given. Specimen acquisition occurred on day 63 following the initial vaccine or placebo injection. The CDR3 has 19 residues. V lost 4 bases, J lost 2 bases, and 13 bases stayed unmatched. The V gene's germline CDR1 is SEHNR and CDR2 FQNEAQ (reference sequence). Profiling relied on immunoSEQ multiplex PCR, and the TCRdb table lists in-frame clones only, not all of them. The sample has fewer than 500,000 clones; about 90% are singletons. Points from the study as a whole: The placebo group had lower spike-specific TCR breadth than the vaccine recipients did.

Sequenced material: peripheral blood, taken in a trial of Ad26.COV2.S vaccine versus placebo. The TCR was taken from a person between 18 and 65 years old who received the Ad26.COV2.S COVID-19 vaccine or a placebo. The chain joins TRBV7-9 to TRBJ2-2; 10 positions agree with TRBD1. This CDR3 reads CASSSSGTGATINTGELFF. The CDR3 DNA reads TGTGCCAGCAGCTCCTCCGGGACAGGGGCCACTATAAACACCGGGGAGCTGTTTTTT.